This section outlines one T cell receptor beta chain sequence together with its context. There are many counts of this clonotype. The specificity of this receptor is unknown. No much larger clone is present one base from it, and per-base qualities are unavailable. The sample originates from a study of molecular identifiers for immune sequencing clone quantification (dated by TCRdb to 2017 to 2018). Study-wide context: For a replicate experiment, the RNA from either 20,000 or 100,000 naive CD8 T cells was divided into five aliquots, and four of those aliquots went on to sequencing. CD8 T cells were used in a methods study to benchmark molecular-identifier clustering-based TCR repertoire sequencing (MIDCIRS) and TCR RNA copy counting. Overall study outcomes, separate from this receptor: Clones above 20 RNA copies held over 97% of molecules in CMV-specific effector cells but under 1% in naive cells. Identical TCR molecules sharing a barcode could cause highly expanded clone sizes to be underestimated. Modeling estimated roughly 3 recovered TCR RNA copies per cell, compared with around 9.7 by digital PCR, which implies about 30% capture efficiency. Spiked-in Jurkat TCR RNA (around 9 copies' worth), which is not part of the donor repertoire, was contained in the naive libraries. Without barcode sub-clustering, chimeric consensus sequences inflated TCR diversity; chimeras reached as high as 47%. A single cell's worth of spiked-in Jurkat TCR RNA was reported detectable even among about a million naive CD8 T cells.

CDR1 and CDR2 were assigned from the germline V gene as MDHEN and SYDVKM. The CDR3 covers 16 residues, taking in both the cysteine and the phenylalanine. Only the CDR3 part of the read is kept: 48 bases, read in frame from the first base. For this chain, trimming is 6 bases at the V end and 2 bases at the J end, and the number of junction bases without a gene match is 8. The library was made by PCR. For sequencing, a NextSeq 500 was employed. Bulk TCR libraries were made following a previously described method, with the TCR primers given in Table S5. Total RNA was purified with the Qiagen AllPrep DNA/RNA kit. Before analysis, reads from multiple sequencing runs of one library were combined. The authors processed their data as follows. Reads were retained only if the reads had an exact TCR constant sequence, and the retained reads were trimmed to 150 nt and grouped according to their 12-nt molecular barcodes. Reads in each barcode group were sub-clustered using a 15% Levenshtein threshold, and a quality-weighted consensus sequence was built for each RNA molecule. Non-functional sequences were filtered out, along with any lower-count sequence sitting one edit away from another sequence. Barcode sub-clusters with fewer than 20% of the maximum read count were removed, based on fitting two negative binomial distributions. The public reads were run again by TCRdb, first through fastp at Q25 and then through MiXCR, and only productive beta chains were kept. Duplicate CDR3 protein sequences are folded into a single record with the most common DNA and genes. What appears here as the V and J calls and clone size reflects TCRdb's work, not the paper's. In this sample the table shows over 90,000 distinct CDR3 sequences, 30% to 35% of which occur a single time. The top ten clones comprise 9.7% of the sample.

Libraries of naive CD8 T cells were built from around 20,000 to 1,000,000 sorted cells, with 10%, 30% or 50% of the purified RNA used. Naive CD8 T cells were FACS-sorted as CD8+CD4-CCR7+CD45RA+ on a BD FACSAria II into RLT Plus buffer. To test detection sensitivity, Jurkat RNA equivalent to ten TCR copies was spiked into samples of about 20,000-1,100,000 naive CD8 T cells. Enrichment of CD8 T cells was performed with RosetteSep CD8+ T Cell Enrichment Cocktail and Ficoll-Paque, after which ACK red cell lysis was carried out. The rearranged segments are TRBV28 and TRBJ2-5, and TRBD2 matches 11 of the central bases. The source is a human donor in good health. Some libraries in this study had Jurkat cell RNA spiked in. The sequenced sample consisted of naive CD8+ T cells from blood, with Jurkat cell RNA spiked in. Read against the paper, the sample's cell subset or site label means: FACS-sorted CD8+CD4-CCR7+CD45RA+ naive T cells. The DNA is as follows: TGTGCCAGCAGCCAACTAGCGGGAGATGGGCAAGAGACCCAGTACTTC. It encodes CASSQLAGDGQETQYF. The variable domain in full, with residues beyond the CDR3 obtained from the reference TRBV28 and TRBJ2-5 genes, is DVKVTQSSRYLVKRTGEKVFLECVQDMDHENMFWYRQDPGLGLRLIYFSYDVKMKEKGDIPEGYSVSREKKERFSLILESASTNQTSMYLCASSQLAGDGQETQYFGPGTRLLVL.